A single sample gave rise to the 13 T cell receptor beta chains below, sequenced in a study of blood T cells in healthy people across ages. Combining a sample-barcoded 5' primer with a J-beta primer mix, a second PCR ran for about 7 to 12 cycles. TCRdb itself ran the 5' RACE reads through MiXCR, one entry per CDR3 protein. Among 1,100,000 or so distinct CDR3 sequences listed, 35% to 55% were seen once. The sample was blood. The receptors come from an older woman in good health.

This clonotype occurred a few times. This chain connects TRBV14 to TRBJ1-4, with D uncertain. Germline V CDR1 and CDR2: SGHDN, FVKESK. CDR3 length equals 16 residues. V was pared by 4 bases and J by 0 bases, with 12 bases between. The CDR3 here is CASSPRHTATNEKLFF. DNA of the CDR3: TGTGCCAGCAGCCCAAGACACACAGCAACTAATGAAAAACTGTTTTTT.

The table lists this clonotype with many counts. CDR3 loop: CASRQPGLAETQYF. CDR3 nucleotides: TGTGCCAGCAGACAACCGGGACTAGCTGAGACCCAGTACTTC. This chain connects TRBV6-2 or TRBV6-3 to TRBJ2-5, with 9 bases matching TRBD2. With 6 bases clipped from V and 5 bases from J, the junction kept 7 bases outside the gene matches. Germline assignment: CDR1 MNHEY and CDR2 SVGEGT. CDR3 size: 14 residues.

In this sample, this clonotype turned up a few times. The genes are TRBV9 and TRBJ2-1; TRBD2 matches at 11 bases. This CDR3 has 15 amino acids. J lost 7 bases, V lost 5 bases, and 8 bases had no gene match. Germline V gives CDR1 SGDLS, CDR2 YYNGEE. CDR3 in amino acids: CASRETSGIKNEQFF. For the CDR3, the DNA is TGTGCCAGCAGGGAGACTAGCGGGATTAAGAATGAGCAGTTCTTC.

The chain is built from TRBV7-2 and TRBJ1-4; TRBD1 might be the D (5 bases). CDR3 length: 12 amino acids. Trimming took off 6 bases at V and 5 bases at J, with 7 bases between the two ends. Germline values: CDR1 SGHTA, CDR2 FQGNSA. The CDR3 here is CASRQENEKLFF. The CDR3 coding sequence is TGTGCCAGCAGACAGGAAAATGAAAAACTGTTTTTT.

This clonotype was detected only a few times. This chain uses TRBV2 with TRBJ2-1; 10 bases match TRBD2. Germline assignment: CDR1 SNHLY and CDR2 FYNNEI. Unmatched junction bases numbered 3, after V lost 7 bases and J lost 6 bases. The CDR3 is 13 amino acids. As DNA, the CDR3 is TGTGCCAGCACCAGACTAGCGGGCAATGAGCAGTTCTTC. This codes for CASTRLAGNEQFF.

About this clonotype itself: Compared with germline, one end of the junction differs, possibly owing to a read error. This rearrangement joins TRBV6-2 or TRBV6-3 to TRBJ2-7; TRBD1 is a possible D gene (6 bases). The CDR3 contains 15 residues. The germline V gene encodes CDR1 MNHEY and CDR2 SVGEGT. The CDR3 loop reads CASSHGTLSSYEQYF. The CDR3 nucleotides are TGCGCCAGCAGCCACGGGACACTGAGCTCCTACGAGCAGTACTTC.

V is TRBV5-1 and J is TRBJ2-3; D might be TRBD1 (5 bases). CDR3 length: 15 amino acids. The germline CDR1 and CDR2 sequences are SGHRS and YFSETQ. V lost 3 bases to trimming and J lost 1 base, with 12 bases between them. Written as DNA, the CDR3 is TGCGCCAGCAGCTCCGCAGGGTCCGGCACAGATACGCAGTATTTT. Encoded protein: CASSSAGSGTDTQYF.

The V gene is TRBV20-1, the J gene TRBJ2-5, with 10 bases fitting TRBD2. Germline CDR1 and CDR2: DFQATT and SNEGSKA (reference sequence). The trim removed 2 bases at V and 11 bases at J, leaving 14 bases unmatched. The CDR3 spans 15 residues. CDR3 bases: TGCAGTGCTAGACAAGAGCGGGAGGGCCGGGGTGAGCAGTACTTC. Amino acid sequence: CSARQEREGRGEQYF.

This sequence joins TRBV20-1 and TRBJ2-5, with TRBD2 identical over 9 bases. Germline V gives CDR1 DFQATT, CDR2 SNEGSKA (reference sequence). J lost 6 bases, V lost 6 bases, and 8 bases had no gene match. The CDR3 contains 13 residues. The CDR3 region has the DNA TGCAGTGCCGTCAATAGCGGGAGTAAGACCCAGTACTTC. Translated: CSAVNSGSKTQYF.

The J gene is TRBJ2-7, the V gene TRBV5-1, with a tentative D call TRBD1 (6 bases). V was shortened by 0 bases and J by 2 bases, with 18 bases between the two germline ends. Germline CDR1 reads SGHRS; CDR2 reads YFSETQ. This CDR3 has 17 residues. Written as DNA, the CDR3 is TGCGCCAGCAGCTTGGCCAGCGGACAGATCTTCGCCTACGAGCAGTACTTC. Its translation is CASSLASGQIFAYEQYF.

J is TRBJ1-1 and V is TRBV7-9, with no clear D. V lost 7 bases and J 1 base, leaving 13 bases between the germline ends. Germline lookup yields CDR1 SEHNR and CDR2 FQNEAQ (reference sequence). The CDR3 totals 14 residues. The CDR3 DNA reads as TGTGCCAGCAAAGGTCGGGGTGCGAACACTGAAGCTTTCTTT. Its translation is CASKGRGANTEAFF.

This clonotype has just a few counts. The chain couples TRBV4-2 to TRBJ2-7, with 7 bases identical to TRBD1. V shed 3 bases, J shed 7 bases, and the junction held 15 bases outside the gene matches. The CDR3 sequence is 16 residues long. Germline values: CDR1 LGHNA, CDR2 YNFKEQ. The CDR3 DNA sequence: TGTGCCAGCAGCCATGAACAGGGGTCCTCCTACAATGAGCAGTACTTC. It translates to CASSHEQGSSYNEQYF.

The CDR3 protein is CASSQRMGSTGEQYF. For the CDR3, the DNA is TGTGCCAGCAGCCAACGCATGGGGTCAACGGGCGAGCAGTACTTC. The chain combines TRBV3-1 with TRBJ2-7; D gene uncertain. This CDR3 region has 15 residues. V shed 2 bases and J shed 6 bases, with 17 bases lying between them. Germline-derived CDR1 and CDR2 are LGHDT and YNNKEL (reference sequence).